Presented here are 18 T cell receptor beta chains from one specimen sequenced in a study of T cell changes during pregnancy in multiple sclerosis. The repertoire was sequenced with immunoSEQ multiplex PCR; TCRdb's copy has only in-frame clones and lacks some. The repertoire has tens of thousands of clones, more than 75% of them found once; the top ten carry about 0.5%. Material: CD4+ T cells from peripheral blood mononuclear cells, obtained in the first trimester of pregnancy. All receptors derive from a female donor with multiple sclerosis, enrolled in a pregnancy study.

CDR3 DNA sequence: TGTGCCAGCAGTTTACTAACAGGGGGAGAGACCCAGTACTTC. This translates into CASSLLTGGETQYF. The chain joins TRBV28 to TRBJ2-5; the match to TRBD1 covers 8 bases. The V segment lost 2 bases and the J segment 4 bases; nucleotides outside the gene matches: 3. Germline lookup yields CDR1 MDHEN and CDR2 SYDVKM. This CDR3 has 14 residues.

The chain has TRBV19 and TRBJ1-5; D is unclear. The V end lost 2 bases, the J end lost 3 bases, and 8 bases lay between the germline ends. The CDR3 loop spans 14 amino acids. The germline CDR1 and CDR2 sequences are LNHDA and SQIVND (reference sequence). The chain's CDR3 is CASSINLDNQPQHF. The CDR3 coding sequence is TGTGCCAGTAGTATAAACCTAGACAATCAGCCCCAGCATTTT.

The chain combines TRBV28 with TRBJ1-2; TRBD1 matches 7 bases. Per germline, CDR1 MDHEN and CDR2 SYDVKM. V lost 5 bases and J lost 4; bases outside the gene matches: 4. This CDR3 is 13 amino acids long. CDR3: CASSEGASYGYTF. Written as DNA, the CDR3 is TGTGCCAGCAGTGAGGGGGCAAGCTATGGCTACACCTTC.

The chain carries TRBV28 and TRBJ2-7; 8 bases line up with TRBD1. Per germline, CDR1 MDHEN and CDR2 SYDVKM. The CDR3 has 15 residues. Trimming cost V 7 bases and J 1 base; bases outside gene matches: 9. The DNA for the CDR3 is TGTGCCAGCACCCCGACCACAGGGGGTTCCTACGAGCAGTACTTC. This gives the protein CASTPTTGGSYEQYF.

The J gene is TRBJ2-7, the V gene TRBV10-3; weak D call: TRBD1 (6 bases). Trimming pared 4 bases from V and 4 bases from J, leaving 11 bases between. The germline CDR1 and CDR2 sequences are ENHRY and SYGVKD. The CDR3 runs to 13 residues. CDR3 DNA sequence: TGTGCCATCAGTGCCTCAGGGGAGTACGAGCAGTACTTC. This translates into CAISASGEYEQYF.

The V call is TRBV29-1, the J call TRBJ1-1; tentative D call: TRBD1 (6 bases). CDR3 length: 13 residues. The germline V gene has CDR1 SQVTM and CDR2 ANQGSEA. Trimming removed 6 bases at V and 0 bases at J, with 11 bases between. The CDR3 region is CSVEGVLNTEAFF. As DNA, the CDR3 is TGCAGCGTCGAGGGGGTCCTGAACACTGAAGCTTTCTTT.

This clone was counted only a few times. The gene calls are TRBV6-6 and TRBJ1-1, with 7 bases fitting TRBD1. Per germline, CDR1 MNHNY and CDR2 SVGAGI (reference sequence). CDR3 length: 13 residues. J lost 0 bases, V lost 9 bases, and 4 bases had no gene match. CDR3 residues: CASQGGMNTEAFF. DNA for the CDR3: TGTGCCAGTCAGGGGGGTATGAACACTGAAGCTTTCTTT.

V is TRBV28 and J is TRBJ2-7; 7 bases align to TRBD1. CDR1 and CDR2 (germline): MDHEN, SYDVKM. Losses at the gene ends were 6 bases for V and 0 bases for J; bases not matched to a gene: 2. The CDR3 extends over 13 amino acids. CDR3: CASRGGGSYEQYF. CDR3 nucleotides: TGTGCCAGCAGAGGGGGCGGCTCCTACGAGCAGTACTTC.

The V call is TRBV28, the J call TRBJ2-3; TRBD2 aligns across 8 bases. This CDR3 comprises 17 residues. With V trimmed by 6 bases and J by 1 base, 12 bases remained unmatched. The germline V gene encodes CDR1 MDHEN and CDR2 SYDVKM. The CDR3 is CASSKRRAGARTDTQYF. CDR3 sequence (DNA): TGTGCCAGCAGCAAACGACGAGCGGGAGCCCGCACAGATACGCAGTATTTT.

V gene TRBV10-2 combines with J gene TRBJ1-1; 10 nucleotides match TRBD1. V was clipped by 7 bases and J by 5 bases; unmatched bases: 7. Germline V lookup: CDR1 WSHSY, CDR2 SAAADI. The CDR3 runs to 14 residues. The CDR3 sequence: CASTQTGGGTEAFF. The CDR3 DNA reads TGCGCCAGCACCCAGACAGGGGGCGGAACTGAAGCTTTCTTT.

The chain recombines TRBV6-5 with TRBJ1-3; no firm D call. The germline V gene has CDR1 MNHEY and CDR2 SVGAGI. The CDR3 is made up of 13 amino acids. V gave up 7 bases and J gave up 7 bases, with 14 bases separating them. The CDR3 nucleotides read TGTGCCAGCATCTCCCCCGCCGGGAACACCATATATTTT. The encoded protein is CASISPAGNTIYF.

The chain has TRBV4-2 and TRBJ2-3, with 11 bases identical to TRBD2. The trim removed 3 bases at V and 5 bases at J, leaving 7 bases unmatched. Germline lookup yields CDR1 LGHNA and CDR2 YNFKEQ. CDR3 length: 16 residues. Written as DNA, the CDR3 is TGTGCCAGCAGCCATGTTAGCGGGGGGGCCGTAGATACGCAGTATTTT. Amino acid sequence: CASSHVSGGAVDTQYF.

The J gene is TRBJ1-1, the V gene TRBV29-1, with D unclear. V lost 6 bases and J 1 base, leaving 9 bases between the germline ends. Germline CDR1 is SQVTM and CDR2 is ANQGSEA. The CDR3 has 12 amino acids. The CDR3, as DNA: TGCAGCGTCGGGTTTTCGAACACTGAAGCTTTCTTT. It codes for CSVGFSNTEAFF. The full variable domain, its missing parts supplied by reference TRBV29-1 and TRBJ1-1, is SAVISQKPSRDICQRGTSLTIQCQVDSQVTMMFWYRQQPGQSLTLIATANQGSEATYESGFVIDKFPISRPNLTFSTLTVSNMSPEDSSIYLCSVGFSNTEAFFGQGTRLTVV.

The CDR3 sequence is CASSVGGTSGRGVAGELFF. In DNA, the CDR3 is TGTGCCAGCAGCGTAGGTGGGACTAGCGGGAGGGGTGTCGCCGGGGAGCTGTTTTTT. J is TRBJ2-2 and V is TRBV9; TRBD2 agrees at 16 bases. The germline V gene encodes CDR1 SGDLS and CDR2 YYNGEE. CDR3 length: 19 residues. With 0 bases clipped from V and 6 bases from J, the junction kept 8 bases outside the gene matches. Complete variable domain (other parts from reference TRBV9 and TRBJ2-2): DSGVTQTPKHLITATGQRVTLRCSPRSGDLSVYWYQQSLDQGLQFLIQYYNGEERAKGNILERFSAQQFPDLHSELNLSSLELGDSALYFCASSVGGTSGRGVAGELFFGEGSRLTVL.

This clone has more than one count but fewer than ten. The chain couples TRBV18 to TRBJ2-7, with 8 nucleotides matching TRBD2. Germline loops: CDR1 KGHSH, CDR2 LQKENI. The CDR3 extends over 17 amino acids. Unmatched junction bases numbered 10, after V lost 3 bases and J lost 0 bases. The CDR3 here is CASSPPGLGKSSYEQYF. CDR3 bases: TGTGCCAGCTCACCGCCGGGACTAGGGAAAAGCTCCTACGAGCAGTACTTC.

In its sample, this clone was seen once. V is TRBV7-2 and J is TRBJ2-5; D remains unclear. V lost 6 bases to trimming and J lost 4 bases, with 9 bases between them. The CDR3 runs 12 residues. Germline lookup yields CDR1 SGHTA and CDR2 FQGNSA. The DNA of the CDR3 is TGTGCCAGCAGTTCAGTTGGAGAGACCCAGTACTTC. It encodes CASSSVGETQYF.

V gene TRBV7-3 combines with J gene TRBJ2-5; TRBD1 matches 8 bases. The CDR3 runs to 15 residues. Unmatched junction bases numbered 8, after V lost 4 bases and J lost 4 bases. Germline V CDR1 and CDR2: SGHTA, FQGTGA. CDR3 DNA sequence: TGTGCCAGCAGCTCCCGGACAGGGCTGGGAGAGACCCAGTACTTC. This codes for CASSSRTGLGETQYF.

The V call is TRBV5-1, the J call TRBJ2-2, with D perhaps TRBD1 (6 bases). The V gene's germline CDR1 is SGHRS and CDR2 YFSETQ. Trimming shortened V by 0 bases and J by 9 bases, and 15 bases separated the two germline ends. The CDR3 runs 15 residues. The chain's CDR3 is CASSLDRVGGRELFF. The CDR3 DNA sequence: TGCGCCAGCAGCTTGGACAGGGTAGGAGGCCGGGAGCTGTTTTTT.